The rows below give T cell receptor beta chains drawn from one sample of a study of shared clonotypes between healthy human individuals. Profiling relied on immunoSEQ multiplex PCR, and the TCRdb table lists in-frame clones only, not all of them. The sample lists some 800,000 clones; about 91% were seen once. Sequenced: naive CD8+ T cells sorted from blood. Receptor source: a young man in good health. The CDR3 runs from the conserved cysteine through the conserved F or W. Each record gives: V gene, D gene, J gene, clone size, CDR3 protein, CDR3 DNA. D genes are given only for firm matches. Rows may omit the clone size; those that give it use once, few, many or a size class.

v_call: TRBV27; d_call: .; j_call: TRBJ2-2; clone_size: .; cdr3_aa: CASSYMLAGELFF; cdr3_nt: TGTGCCAGCAGTTATATGTTGGCCGGGGAGCTGTTTTTT
v_call: TRBV7-9; d_call: .; j_call: TRBJ2-5; clone_size: .; cdr3_aa: CASSLMSTQETQYF; cdr3_nt: TGTGCCAGCAGCTTAATGAGTACTCAAGAGACCCAGTACTTC
v_call: TRBV5-8; d_call: TRBD1; j_call: TRBJ1-3; clone_size: .; cdr3_aa: CASSLRQGGPGNTIYF; cdr3_nt: TGTGCCAGCAGCTTGCGACAGGGGGGCCCTGGAAACACCATATATTTT
v_call: TRBV27; d_call: .; j_call: TRBJ2-7; clone_size: .; cdr3_aa: CASSLTTSYEQYF; cdr3_nt: TGTGCCAGCAGTTTGACTACCTCCTACGAGCAGTACTTC
v_call: TRBV28; d_call: .; j_call: TRBJ2-1; clone_size: .; cdr3_aa: CASSVRTVRISNEQFF; cdr3_nt: TGTGCCAGCAGTGTAAGGACAGTCAGAATCTCCAATGAGCAGTTCTTC
v_call: TRBV27; d_call: .; j_call: TRBJ1-4; clone_size: once; cdr3_aa: CASSLSGPSQGRYEKLFF; cdr3_nt: TGTGCCAGCAGTTTATCGGGCCCGAGCCAGGGGAGGTACGAAAAACTGTTTTTT
v_call: TRBV29-1; d_call: .; j_call: TRBJ1-1; clone_size: once; cdr3_aa: CSVESVVAGGIEAFF; cdr3_nt: TGCAGCGTTGAATCTGTGGTAGCAGGCGGGATTGAAGCTTTCTTT
v_call: TRBV11-2; d_call: .; j_call: TRBJ2-1; clone_size: .; cdr3_aa: CASSSKNEQFF; cdr3_nt: TGTGCCAGCAGCTCCAAGAATGAGCAGTTCTTC
v_call: TRBV4-1; d_call: TRBD2; j_call: TRBJ2-7; clone_size: once; cdr3_aa: CASSLSIAGGREQYF; cdr3_nt: TGCGCCAGCAGCTTATCAATAGCGGGAGGAAGGGAGCAGTACTTC
v_call: TRBV29-1; d_call: .; j_call: TRBJ2-2; clone_size: .; cdr3_aa: CSVEDRGNGAGTGELFF; cdr3_nt: TGCAGCGTTGAAGATCGTGGAAACGGGGCGGGCACCGGGGAGCTGTTTTTT
v_call: TRBV11-2; d_call: TRBD1; j_call: TRBJ2-1; clone_size: .; cdr3_aa: CASSPGDRVYNEQFF; cdr3_nt: TGTGCCAGCAGCCCCGGGGACAGGGTATACAATGAGCAGTTCTTC
v_call: TRBV27; d_call: .; j_call: TRBJ2-7; clone_size: .; cdr3_aa: CASSVGLNNYEQYF; cdr3_nt: TGTGCCAGCAGCGTAGGACTGAATAACTACGAGCAGTACTTC
v_call: TRBV6-5; d_call: .; j_call: TRBJ2-2; clone_size: .; cdr3_aa: CASSYSPQELFF; cdr3_nt: TGTGCCAGCAGTTACTCCCCCCAGGAGCTGTTTTTT
v_call: TRBV6-5; d_call: .; j_call: TRBJ2-3; clone_size: once; cdr3_aa: CASRQAGAADTQYF; cdr3_nt: TGTGCCAGCAGACAAGCCGGGGCTGCAGATACGCAGTATTTT
v_call: TRBV4-2; d_call: .; j_call: TRBJ2-7; clone_size: .; cdr3_aa: CASSQETGTYEQYF; cdr3_nt: TGTGCCAGCAGCCAGGAAACAGGGACCTACGAGCAGTACTTC
v_call: TRBV7-2; d_call: TRBD2; j_call: TRBJ2-7; clone_size: .; cdr3_aa: CASSLFVCQGLAECEQYF; cdr3_nt: TGTGCCAGCAGCTTATTCGTGTGTCAGGGACTAGCGGAGTGCGAGCAGTACTTC
v_call: TRBV14; d_call: TRBD1; j_call: TRBJ2-3; clone_size: .; cdr3_aa: CASSQGTGVLLSSTDTQYF; cdr3_nt: TGTGCCAGCAGCCAAGGGACAGGGGTCCTACTTTCTAGCACAGATACGCAGTATTTT
v_call: TRBV6-6; d_call: TRBD1; j_call: TRBJ1-4; clone_size: once; cdr3_aa: CASSRDSRNEKLFF; cdr3_nt: TGTGCCAGCAGTCGGGACAGCCGTAATGAAAAACTGTTTTTT
v_call: TRBV5-1; d_call: TRBD2; j_call: TRBJ2-7; clone_size: .; cdr3_aa: CASSFAGLADYEQYF; cdr3_nt: TGCGCCAGCAGCTTTGCGGGACTAGCGGACTACGAGCAGTACTTC
v_call: TRBV7-2; d_call: .; j_call: TRBJ1-2; clone_size: .; cdr3_aa: CASSRPGFEGRGYTF; cdr3_nt: TGTGCCAGCAGCCGGCCAGGGTTCGAAGGTAGAGGCTACACCTTC
v_call: TRBV5-1; d_call: .; j_call: TRBJ2-7; clone_size: .; cdr3_aa: CASSLDRGAYEQYF; cdr3_nt: TGCGCCAGCAGCTTGGACAGAGGCGCCTACGAGCAGTACTTC
v_call: TRBV27; d_call: .; j_call: TRBJ1-5; clone_size: .; cdr3_aa: CASSQAGNQPQHF; cdr3_nt: TGTGCCAGCAGCCAAGCAGGCAATCAGCCCCAGCATTTT
v_call: TRBV18; d_call: TRBD1; j_call: TRBJ2-1; clone_size: .; cdr3_aa: CASSPGDRVYNEQFF; cdr3_nt: TGTGCCAGCTCACCTGGGGACAGGGTTTACAATGAGCAGTTCTTC
v_call: TRBV6-1; d_call: .; j_call: TRBJ2-7; clone_size: .; cdr3_aa: CASSEENRVSYEQYF; cdr3_nt: TGTGCCAGCAGTGAAGAAAATAGGGTTTCCTACGAGCAGTACTTC
v_call: TRBV27; d_call: .; j_call: TRBJ2-1; clone_size: .; cdr3_aa: CASSFISVGEHSYNEQFF; cdr3_nt: TGTGCCAGCAGTTTCATTTCGGTAGGCGAACACTCCTACAATGAGCAGTTCTTC
v_call: TRBV30; d_call: TRBD2; j_call: TRBJ2-1; clone_size: .; cdr3_aa: CAWSVLAGGLSSYNEQFF; cdr3_nt: TGTGCCTGGAGTGTACTAGCGGGAGGCCTGAGCTCCTACAATGAGCAGTTCTTC
v_call: TRBV6-6; d_call: TRBD2; j_call: TRBJ2-5; clone_size: .; cdr3_aa: CASRGDYKQETQYF; cdr3_nt: TGTGCCAGCAGAGGGGACTACAAACAAGAGACCCAGTACTTC
v_call: TRBV23-1; d_call: TRBD1; j_call: TRBJ1-5; clone_size: .; cdr3_aa: CASSQKLPGTDNQPQHF; cdr3_nt: TGCGCCAGCAGTCAGAAACTCCCCGGGACAGACAATCAGCCCCAGCATTTT
v_call: TRBV19; d_call: TRBD1; j_call: TRBJ2-7; clone_size: .; cdr3_aa: CASKPGQGNSYEQYF; cdr3_nt: TGTGCCAGTAAACCTGGACAGGGGAACTCCTACGAGCAGTACTTC
v_call: TRBV27; d_call: TRBD1; j_call: TRBJ1-2; clone_size: .; cdr3_aa: CASSGHRDSLYGYTF; cdr3_nt: TGTGCCAGCAGTGGTCACAGGGACAGTTTATATGGCTACACCTTC
v_call: TRBV7-8; d_call: TRBD1; j_call: TRBJ2-2; clone_size: .; cdr3_aa: CASSLERTGGVYRELFF; cdr3_nt: TGTGCCAGCAGCTTAGAGAGAACAGGGGGAGTCTATAGGGAGCTGTTTTTT
v_call: TRBV11-2; d_call: .; j_call: TRBJ2-1; clone_size: .; cdr3_aa: CASSLGTASYNEQFF; cdr3_nt: TGTGCCAGCAGCCTCGGGACGGCTTCCTACAATGAGCAGTTCTTC
v_call: TRBV29-1; d_call: .; j_call: TRBJ2-7; clone_size: .; cdr3_aa: CSVGGRGYEQYF; cdr3_nt: TGCAGCGTTGGAGGTCGAGGCTACGAGCAGTACTTC
v_call: TRBV7-9; d_call: .; j_call: TRBJ2-7; clone_size: once; cdr3_aa: CASSPGPLVLYF; cdr3_nt: TGTGCCAGCAGCCCGGGACCCTTAGTCTTATACTTC
v_call: TRBV28; d_call: TRBD1; j_call: TRBJ2-7; clone_size: .; cdr3_aa: CASSSTGLGVYEQYF; cdr3_nt: TGTGCCAGCAGCTCGACAGGGTTAGGGGTTTACGAGCAGTACTTC
v_call: TRBV28; d_call: TRBD1; j_call: TRBJ2-4; clone_size: .; cdr3_aa: CASGTGVAKNIQYF; cdr3_nt: TGTGCCAGTGGGACAGGGGTAGCCAAAAACATTCAGTACTTC
v_call: TRBV27; d_call: TRBD1; j_call: TRBJ1-2; clone_size: .; cdr3_aa: CASSRTGANYGYTF; cdr3_nt: TGTGCCAGCAGCCGGACAGGAGCTAACTATGGCTACACCTTC
v_call: TRBV4-2; d_call: .; j_call: TRBJ2-1; clone_size: .; cdr3_aa: CASSPDLDNEQFF; cdr3_nt: TGTGCCAGCAGCCCCGATCTGGACAATGAGCAGTTCTTC
v_call: TRBV5-6; d_call: TRBD1; j_call: TRBJ2-7; clone_size: once; cdr3_aa: CASSLIPGQDYEQYF; cdr3_nt: TGTGCCAGCAGCTTGATACCGGGACAGGATTACGAGCAGTACTTC
v_call: TRBV7-9; d_call: .; j_call: TRBJ2-7; clone_size: .; cdr3_aa: CASSPIEASSEQYF; cdr3_nt: TGTGCCAGCAGCCCCATCGAGGCTTCTAGCGAGCAGTACTTC
v_call: TRBV27; d_call: TRBD2; j_call: TRBJ2-1; clone_size: .; cdr3_aa: CASSLKGGGNEQFF; cdr3_nt: TGTGCCAGCAGTTTAAAGGGCGGGGGCAATGAGCAGTTCTTC
v_call: TRBV19; d_call: .; j_call: TRBJ1-3; clone_size: .; cdr3_aa: CASSAMSSGNTIYF; cdr3_nt: TGTGCCAGTAGTGCTATGAGCTCTGGAAACACCATATATTTT
v_call: TRBV6-6; d_call: TRBD1; j_call: TRBJ2-7; clone_size: .; cdr3_aa: CASSQGTVYEQYF; cdr3_nt: TGTGCCAGCAGTCAGGGGACAGTCTACGAGCAGTACTTC
v_call: TRBV27; d_call: .; j_call: TRBJ1-4; clone_size: .; cdr3_aa: CASSDMTRLNEKLFF; cdr3_nt: TGTGCCAGCAGTGACATGACACGCCTTAATGAAAAACTGTTTTTT
v_call: TRBV10-1; d_call: TRBD2; j_call: TRBJ2-1; clone_size: .; cdr3_aa: CASSESSSGNYNEQFF; cdr3_nt: TGCGCCAGCAGTGAGTCGTCTAGCGGGAACTACAATGAGCAGTTCTTC
v_call: TRBV30; d_call: .; j_call: TRBJ1-1; clone_size: .; cdr3_aa: CAWGSVLTEAFF; cdr3_nt: TGTGCCTGGGGCAGTGTCCTAACTGAAGCTTTCTTT
v_call: TRBV7-8; d_call: .; j_call: TRBJ1-3; clone_size: .; cdr3_aa: CASSGTLSGNTIYF; cdr3_nt: TGTGCCAGCAGTGGCACCCTCTCTGGAAACACCATATATTTT